This T cell receptor beta chain originates from a study of STAT5B mutations in CD4+ large granular lymphocyte leukemia. Study results and caveats: Without putative leukemic clones, patient CD4-sorted repertoires remained more clonal than healthy CD4+ repertoires.

The repertoire was sequenced with immunoSEQ multiplex PCR; TCRdb's copy has only in-frame clones and lacks some. The sample yields 20,000 to 25,000 clones, 70% seen once. For this clone: Its antigen is currently unknown.

This TCR was recovered from a human donor in good health. Sequencing input: CD4+ T cells from blood buffy coats.

The CDR3 is CASSEAGGFGGYTF. The CDR3 DNA is TGTGCCAGCAGTGAAGCAGGGGGGTTTGGTGGCTACACCTTC. The V call is TRBV6-1, the J call TRBJ1-2, with D perhaps matching TRBD1 (6 bases). The V gene lost 0 bases and the J gene lost 7 bases, with 12 bases spanning the gap. This CDR3 comprises 14 residues. Per the germline V gene, CDR1 is MNHNS and CDR2 is SASEGT.